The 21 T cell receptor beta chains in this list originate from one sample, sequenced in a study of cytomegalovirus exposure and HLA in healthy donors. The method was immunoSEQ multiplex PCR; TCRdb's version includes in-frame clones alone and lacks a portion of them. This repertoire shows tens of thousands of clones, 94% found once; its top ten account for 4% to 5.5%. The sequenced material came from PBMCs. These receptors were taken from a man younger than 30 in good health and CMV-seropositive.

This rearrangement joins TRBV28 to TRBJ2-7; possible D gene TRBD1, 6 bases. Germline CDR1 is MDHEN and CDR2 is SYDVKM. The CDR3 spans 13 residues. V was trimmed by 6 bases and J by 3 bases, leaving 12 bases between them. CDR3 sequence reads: CASRPDSVYEQYF. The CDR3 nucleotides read TGTGCCAGCAGACCGGACAGTGTCTACGAGCAGTACTTC.

This CDR3 is CASKVPGQGQEETQYF. The CDR3 DNA reads TGTGCCAGTAAGGTACCGGGACAGGGCCAAGAGGAGACCCAGTACTTC. This chain uses TRBV19 with TRBJ2-5; 9 positions agree with TRBD1. In germline, CDR1 is LNHDA, CDR2 SQIVND (reference sequence). J gave up 5 bases and V 7 bases, and 14 bases lay outside the gene matches. CDR3 length equals 16 residues.

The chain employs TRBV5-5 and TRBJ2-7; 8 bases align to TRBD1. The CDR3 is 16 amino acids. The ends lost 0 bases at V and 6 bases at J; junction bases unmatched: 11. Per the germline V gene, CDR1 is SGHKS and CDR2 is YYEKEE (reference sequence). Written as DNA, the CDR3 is TGTGCCAGCAGCTTGGAGGGAGTTCAGGGGGCGAGCGAGCAGTACTTC. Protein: CASSLEGVQGASEQYF. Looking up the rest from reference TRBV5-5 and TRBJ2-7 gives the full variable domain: DAGVTQSPTHLIKTRGQQVTLRCSPISGHKSVSWYQQVLGQGPQFIFQYYEKEERGRGNFPDRFSARQFPNYSSELNVNALLLGDSALYLCASSLEGVQGASEQYFGPGTRLTVT.

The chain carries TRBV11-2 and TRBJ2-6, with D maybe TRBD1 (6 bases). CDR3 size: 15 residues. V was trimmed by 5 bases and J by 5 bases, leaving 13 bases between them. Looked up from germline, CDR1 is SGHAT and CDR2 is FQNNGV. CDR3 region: CASSELTGRANVLTF. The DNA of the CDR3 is TGTGCCAGCAGCGAACTTACAGGGAGGGCCAACGTCCTGACTTTC.

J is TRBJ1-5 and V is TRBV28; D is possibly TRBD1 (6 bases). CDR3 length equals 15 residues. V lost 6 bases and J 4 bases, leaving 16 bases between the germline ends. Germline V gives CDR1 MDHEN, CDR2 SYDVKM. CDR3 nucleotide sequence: TGTGCCAGCAGCGAAGGACAGAAAAGTAATCAGCCCCAGCATTTT. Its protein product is CASSEGQKSNQPQHF.

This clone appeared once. CDR3 in DNA: TGTGCCAGCAGCTTAGTTGGGACAACACTAGCCAAAAACATTCAGTACTTC. Its translation: CASSLVGTTLAKNIQYF. This chain uses TRBV7-2 with TRBJ2-4; the D gene is possibly TRBD1 (6 bases). V lost 1 base, J lost 0 bases, and 13 bases lay in between. There are 17 residues in the CDR3. CDR1 is SGHTA and CDR2 is FQGNSA in the germline V gene.

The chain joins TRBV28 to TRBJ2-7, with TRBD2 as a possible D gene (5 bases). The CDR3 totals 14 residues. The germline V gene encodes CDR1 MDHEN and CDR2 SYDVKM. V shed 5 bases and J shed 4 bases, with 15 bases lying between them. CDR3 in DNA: TGTGCCAGCAGTGGAGGTGGGTCTTTTTACGAGCAGTACTTC. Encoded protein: CASSGGGSFYEQYF.

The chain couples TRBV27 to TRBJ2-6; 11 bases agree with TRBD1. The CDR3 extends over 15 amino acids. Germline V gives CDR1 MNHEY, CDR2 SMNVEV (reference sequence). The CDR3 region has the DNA TGTGCAACGGGACAGGGGGGCACTGGGGCCAACGTCCTGACTTTC. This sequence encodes CATGQGGTGANVLTF.

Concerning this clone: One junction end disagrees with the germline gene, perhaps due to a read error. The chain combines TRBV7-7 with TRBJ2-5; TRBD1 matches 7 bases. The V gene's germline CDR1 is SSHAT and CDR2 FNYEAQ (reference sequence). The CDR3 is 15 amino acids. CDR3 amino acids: CASSPQTGRQETQYF. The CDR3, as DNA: TGTGCTAGCAGCCCGCAGACAGGGCGCCAAGAGACCCAGTACTTC.

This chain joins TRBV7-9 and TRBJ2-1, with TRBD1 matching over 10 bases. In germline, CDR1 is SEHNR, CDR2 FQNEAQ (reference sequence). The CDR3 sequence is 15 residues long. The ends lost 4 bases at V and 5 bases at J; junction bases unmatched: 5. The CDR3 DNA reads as TGTGCCAGCAGCTCGACAGGGGGCCGACACAATGAGCAGTTCTTC. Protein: CASSSTGGRHNEQFF. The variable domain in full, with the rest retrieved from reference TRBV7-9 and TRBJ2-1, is DTGVSQNPRHKITKRGQNVTFRCDPISEHNRLYWYRQTLGQGPEFLTYFQNEAQLEKSRLLSDRFSAERPKGSFSTLEIQRTEQGDSAMYLCASSSTGGRHNEQFFGPGTRLTVL.

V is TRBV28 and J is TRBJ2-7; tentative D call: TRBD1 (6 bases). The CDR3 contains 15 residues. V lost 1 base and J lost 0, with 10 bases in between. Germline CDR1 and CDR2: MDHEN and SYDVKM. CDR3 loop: CASSLSGAASYEQYF. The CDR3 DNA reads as TGTGCCAGCAGTTTATCAGGGGCAGCCTCCTACGAGCAGTACTTC.

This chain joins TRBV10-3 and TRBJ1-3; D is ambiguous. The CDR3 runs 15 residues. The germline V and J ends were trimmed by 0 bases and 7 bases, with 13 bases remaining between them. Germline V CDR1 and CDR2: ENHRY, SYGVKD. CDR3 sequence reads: CAISESELLGNTIYF. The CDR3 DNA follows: TGTGCCATCAGTGAGTCGGAACTACTAGGGAACACCATATATTTT.

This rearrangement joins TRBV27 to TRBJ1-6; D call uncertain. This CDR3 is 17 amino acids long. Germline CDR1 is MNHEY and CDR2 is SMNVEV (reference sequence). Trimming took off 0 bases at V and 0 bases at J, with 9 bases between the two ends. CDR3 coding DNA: TGTGCCAGCAGTTTATCCGCACCGAGCTCCTATAATTCACCCCTCCACTTT. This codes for CASSLSAPSSYNSPLHF.

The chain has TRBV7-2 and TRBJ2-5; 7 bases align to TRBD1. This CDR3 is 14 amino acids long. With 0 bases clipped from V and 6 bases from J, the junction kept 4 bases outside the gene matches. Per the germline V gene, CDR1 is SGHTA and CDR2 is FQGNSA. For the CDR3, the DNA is TGTGCCAGCAGCTTAGCAGGGGGCGGGCAGACCCAGTACTTC. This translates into CASSLAGGGQTQYF.

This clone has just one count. The CDR3 spells CAWTSVSTDTQYF. In nucleotides, the CDR3 is TGTGCCTGGACTAGCGTTAGCACAGATACGCAGTATTTT. V and J are TRBV30 and TRBJ2-3, with D perhaps matching TRBD2 (6 bases). V lost 4 bases and J lost 0, with 8 bases in between. Germline values: CDR1 GTSNPN, CDR2 SVGIG (reference sequence). This CDR3 comprises 13 residues.

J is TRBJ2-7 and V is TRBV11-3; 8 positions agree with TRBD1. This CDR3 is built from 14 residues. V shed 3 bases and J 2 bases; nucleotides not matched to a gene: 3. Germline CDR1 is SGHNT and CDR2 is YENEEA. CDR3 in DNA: TGTGCCAGCAGCTTGGGACAGGCTACCTACGAGCAGTACTTC. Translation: CASSLGQATYEQYF.

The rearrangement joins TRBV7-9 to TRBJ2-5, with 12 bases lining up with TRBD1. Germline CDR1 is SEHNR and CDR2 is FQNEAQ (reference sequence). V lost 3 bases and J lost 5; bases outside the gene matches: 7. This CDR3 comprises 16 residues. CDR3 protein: CASSFTGTGGRETQYF. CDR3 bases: TGTGCCAGCAGCTTCACCGGGACAGGGGGCAGGGAGACCCAGTACTTC.

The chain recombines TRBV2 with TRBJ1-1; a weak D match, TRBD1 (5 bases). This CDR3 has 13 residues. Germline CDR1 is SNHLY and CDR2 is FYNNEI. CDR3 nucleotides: TGTGTCCAGCACGAAGGGGCGAACACTGAAGCTTTCTTT. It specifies CVQHEGANTEAFF.

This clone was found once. This CDR3 is CASSYWGPNTGELFF. The DNA for the CDR3 is TGTGCCAGCAGTTACTGGGGGCCGAACACCGGGGAGCTGTTTTTT. The chain has TRBV6-5 and TRBJ2-2, with a possible D match to TRBD1 (6 bases). The germline V gene has CDR1 MNHEY and CDR2 SVGAGI. V shed 1 base and J shed 0 bases, with 6 bases lying between them. The CDR3 runs to 15 residues.

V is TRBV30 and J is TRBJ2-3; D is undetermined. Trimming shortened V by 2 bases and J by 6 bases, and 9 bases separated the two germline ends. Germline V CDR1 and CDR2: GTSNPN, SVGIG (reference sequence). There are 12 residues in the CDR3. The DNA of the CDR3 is TGTGCCTGGAGTCCCTCAGTGGATACGCAGTATTTT. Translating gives CAWSPSVDTQYF.

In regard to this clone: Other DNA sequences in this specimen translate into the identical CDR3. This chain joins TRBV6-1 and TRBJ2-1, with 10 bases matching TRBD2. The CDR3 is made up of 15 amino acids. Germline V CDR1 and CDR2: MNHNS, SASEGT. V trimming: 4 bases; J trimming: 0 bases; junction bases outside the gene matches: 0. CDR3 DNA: TGTGCCAGCAGTGGGACTAGCGGCTCCTACAATGAGCAGTTCTTC. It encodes CASSGTSGSYNEQFF.